The clone carrying this T cell receptor beta chain was counted only a few times. Its antigen is unknown. The data stem from a study of beta chain features in type 1 diabetes. The CDR3 has 14 residues. Germline CDR1 SGHRS, CDR2 YFSETQ. V was shortened by 4 bases and J by 3 bases, with 14 bases between the two germline ends. Expressed TCRB transcripts were sequenced because the isolated RNA had all been reverse transcribed beforehand. The assay was immunoSEQ multiplex PCR, and TCRdb's table has in-frame clones only and misses some. The repertoire has roughly 340,000 clones, 10% to 15% of them found once; the top ten carry over 0.008%. Study-wide findings and caveats: Moderate but significant shortening of TCRB CDR3s was recorded in all four CD4+ subsets from Type 1 diabetes patients. No resolution was reached here on whether HLA type influences TCRB rearrangement.

The TCR originated in a woman under 30 with type 1 diabetes. The genes are TRBV5-1 and TRBJ2-7, with D tentatively TRBD1 (7 bases). Sequences were obtained from naive CD4+ T cells from blood. For the CDR3, the DNA is TGCGCCAGCAGCCTTGGGGGGACAGTCTACGAGCAGTACTTC. Translated: CASSLGGTVYEQYF.